The source of this T cell receptor (beta chain) is a study of blood T cells in healthy people across ages. The sample holds a few counts of this clonotype. Its matching antigen is unknown. General study results and limits: Both naive CD4+ cell counts and diversity were greater in long-lived donors than in aged donors.

The use of a sample-barcoded 5' primer and a J-beta primer mix characterized a second PCR of roughly 6 to 11 cycles. A template-switch adaptor with 12 random nucleotides tagged each cDNA molecule. Via MiXCR, TCRdb re-called the 5' RACE reads, giving one row per CDR3 protein. The repertoire consists of around 700,000 distinct CDR3 sequences, with 20% to 30% occurring once and the leading ten covering around 9.2%. V was shortened by 1 base and J by 5 bases, with 8 bases between the two germline ends. CDR3 size: 13 residues. Germline lookup yields CDR1 MGHDK and CDR2 SYGVNS. The sample also formed part of further work on T cells of mothers and their children. That work states: Per 15 ul, 1.5 ug of RNA was used, with all extracted RNA going into cDNA synthesis. Mothers and children who were related shared slightly more overlap than unrelated pairs, but not significantly more.

The rearrangement uses TRBV25-1 and TRBJ1-2; D not resolved. This clonotype was sampled from a boy aged 5-17 years in good health. What was sequenced was blood. The CDR3 DNA follows: TGTGCCAGCAGTGAATGGCAGGCTTATGGCTACACCTTC. Its translation is CASSEWQAYGYTF.